This TCR beta chain was found in a study of cytomegalovirus exposure and HLA in healthy donors. Study results and caveats: Cytomegalovirus status was reportedly diagnosed by the classifier with high specificity and sensitivity. CMV antigen specificity was confirmed in vitro for three CMV-associated chains. Subsequent analysis showed first-cohort TCR clusters tending to co-occur in 120 or so validation repertoires.

Some clones are missing from TCRdb's copy, which holds only in-frame ones; the method was immunoSEQ multiplex PCR. The profile covers roughly 100,000 clones, with about 95% appearing a single time and approximately 1% taken by the ten largest. Comment on this clone: Antigen: not known.

The clonotype comes from a woman between 18 and 29 years old in good health and CMV-seronegative. The specimen was PBMCs.

The CDR3 sequence is CASSFTHRVVTGELFF. CDR3 DNA sequence: TGTGCCAGCAGCTTTACGCACAGGGTAGTCACCGGGGAGCTGTTTTTT. The chain couples TRBV5-8 to TRBJ2-2; possible D gene TRBD1, 6 bases. The germline V gene has CDR1 SGHTS and CDR2 YDEGEE. V gave up 2 bases and J gave up 4 bases, with 15 bases separating them. The CDR3 extends over 16 amino acids.